The T cell receptor (beta chain) under discussion was sequenced for a study of human CD8 memory T cell subsets. Findings and limits, study-wide: The T cell repertoires of the stem-like memory and precursor exhausted subsets exhibited minimal overlap with one another.

Frequency places this clonotype as medium-sized. Its antigen is not known. Per germline, CDR1 SEHNR and CDR2 FQNEAQ (reference sequence). The CDR3 totals 13 residues. Libraries for TCR beta were constructed using UMI-labeled 5' RACE. TCRdb processed the 5' RACE reads again and assigns one entry to each CDR3 protein, with no DNA. The sample includes 9,000 to 13,000 distinct CDR3 sequences. TSTEM denoted stem-like memory CD8+ T cells, and these cells were CCR7+ PD-1- TIGIT-. The PBMC were obtained by density gradient separation from buffy coats of healthy donors. A negative magnetic separation step was used to enrich total CD8+ T cells.

The sequencing input was CD8+ stem-like memory T cells (TSCM and TCM) sorted from PBMCs. Subset in this sample: stem-like memory CD8 T cells (TSTEM), CCR7+ PD-1- TIGIT-. This receptor was identified in a human donor in good health. The gene calls are TRBV7-9 and TRBJ1-2; TCRdb names TRBD1, which stays unverified in the absence of DNA. CDR3 amino acids: CAIAGRNKGRYTF.